Listed here is a single T cell receptor beta chain. Its cognate antigen is unknown. Germline is not matched at one junction end, which may reflect a read error. These data come from a study of tumor-infiltrating lymphocytes in primary liver carcinoma. Study background: Among the tumors, stages were T1-T3 N0M0 and sizes roughly 4 to 10 cm.

Investigators took RNA and DNA out together from 20-30 mg of unsorted bulk tissue. Tumor samples each held over 90% viable tumor cells. The input was about 490 ng total RNA; TCR beta cDNA was made from it with a constant-region primer. Nested multiplex PCR, run for three rounds with slightly modified ARM-PCR, yielded TCR beta libraries. A C-beta reverse primer was combined with TRBV1-TRBV30 forward primers in the first two PCR rounds, and each round had around 10 cycles. In TCRdb, the multiplex PCR reads were re-called with MiXCR into one record per CDR3 protein. Of 40,000 to 45,000 distinct CDR3 sequences in the sample, around 72% were seen once. This CDR3 is 17 amino acids long. General study points: Significantly larger top-250-clone fractions were found in tumors than in blood (p = 0.039).

The clonotype comes from a man aged 35 to 55 with primary liver carcinoma and hepatitis B virus infection. Sequenced sample: liver tumor tissue from sampling region 2. Subset here: tumor region T2, inferior pole. J is TRBJ2-3 and V is TRBV12-3 or TRBV12-4; 9 nucleotides align to TRBD2. The chain's CDR3 is CASSSPISGRSTDTQYF. CDR3 nucleotides: TGTGCCAGTAGTTCCCCAATTAGCGGGAGAAGTACAGATACGCAGTATTTT.